Below, 30 T cell receptor beta chains from the same sample are listed, as sequenced in a study of T cell changes during pregnancy in multiple sclerosis. Some clones are missing from TCRdb's copy, which holds only in-frame ones; the method was immunoSEQ multiplex PCR. The data show 50,000 to 60,000 clones, just under 90% seen once. The source was CD4+ T cells from peripheral blood mononuclear cells, collected in the first trimester of pregnancy. Source of these receptors: a female donor with multiple sclerosis, enrolled in a pregnancy study.

V usage is TRBV5-1 and J usage is TRBJ2-6; 8 positions match TRBD1. The CDR3 extends over 18 amino acids. Germline V gene lookup returns CDR1 SGHRS and CDR2 YFSETQ. The V gene end was trimmed by 4 bases and the J gene end by 0 bases; junction bases not matched to a gene: 9. CDR3 sequence reads: CASSRWTGSLSGANVLTF. The CDR3 DNA is TGCGCCAGCAGCCGGTGGACAGGGAGCCTCTCTGGGGCCAACGTCCTGACTTTC.

This sequence joins TRBV6-1 and TRBJ1-5; D remains ambiguous. The CDR3 extends over 16 amino acids. Germline V lookup: CDR1 MNHNS, CDR2 SASEGT. Trimming left V 1 base short and J 3 bases short, with 13 bases between. The CDR3 DNA is TGTGCCAGCAGTGAAGTAATACCCAAGCCCAATCAGCCCCAGCATTTT. Residues: CASSEVIPKPNQPQHF.

The J gene is TRBJ2-5, the V gene TRBV7-8; 9 bases are a match to TRBD2. V shed 0 bases, J shed 1 base, and the junction held 3 bases outside the gene matches. Germline V gives CDR1 SGHVS, CDR2 FQNEAQ. The CDR3 has 16 residues. The CDR3 coding sequence is TGTGCCAGCAGCTTAGCCGGGACTAGCATCCAAGAGACCCAGTACTTC. Its protein is CASSLAGTSIQETQYF.

The J gene is TRBJ1-6, the V gene TRBV2; D remains ambiguous. CDR1 is SNHLY, CDR2 FYNNEI, per germline. This CDR3 is 15 amino acids long. V lost 6 bases and J lost 1, with 10 bases in between. CDR3 bases: TGTGCCAGCAGGGAACCGGGGTCCTATAATTCACCCCTCCACTTT. Encoded protein: CASREPGSYNSPLHF.

Note on this clone: A junction end diverges from the germline sequence, so it may reflect a read error. The chain has TRBV20-1 and TRBJ2-7; D ambiguous. Germline CDR1 reads DFQATT; CDR2 reads SNEGSKA (reference sequence). This CDR3 has 11 amino acids. CDR3 amino acids: CSASHPGSPIF. The CDR3 DNA is TGCAGTGCTAGTCATCCAGGCTCCCCGATCTTC.

This clone was picked up one time. This chain links TRBV7-9 with TRBJ2-3, with TRBD2 matching over 13 bases. In germline, CDR1 is SEHNR, CDR2 FQNEAQ (reference sequence). The V segment lost 4 bases and the J segment 3 bases; nucleotides outside the gene matches: 4. CDR3 length: 16 residues. CDR3 loop: CASSYWGLAGTDTQYF. The CDR3 DNA is TGTGCCAGCAGCTACTGGGGACTAGCGGGGACAGATACGCAGTATTTT.

V gene TRBV5-6 combines with J gene TRBJ2-2; 7 bases fit TRBD2. Germline CDR1 reads SGHDT; CDR2 reads YYEEEE. The CDR3 spans 16 residues. V lost 1 base to trimming and J lost 2 bases; unmatched junction nucleotides: 5. In DNA, the CDR3 is TGTGCCAGCAGCTTGACAGCGGGGAGAAACACCGGGGAGCTGTTTTTT. It translates to CASSLTAGRNTGELFF.

This chain connects TRBV19 to TRBJ1-2, with D possibly TRBD1 on 6 matching bases. This CDR3 region has 13 residues. With 7 bases removed from V and 7 bases from J, the gap between germline ends came to 16 bases. Looked up from germline, CDR1 is LNHDA and CDR2 is SQIVND (reference sequence). The CDR3 DNA reads TGTGCCAGTACCGGACGGACAGTAGCTGGCTACACCTTC. It encodes CASTGRTVAGYTF.

This chain joins TRBV5-5 and TRBJ1-2; D unresolved. Germline CDR1 SGHKS, CDR2 YYEKEE (reference sequence). V lost 0 bases to trimming and J lost 8 bases, with 11 bases between them. The CDR3 is 13 residues long. CDR3 loop: CASSLVEGRGYTF. The CDR3 bases are TGTGCCAGCAGCTTGGTTGAGGGCCGGGGCTACACCTTC.

The chain recombines TRBV28 with TRBJ1-1, with TRBD1 as a possible D gene (6 bases). Looked up from germline, CDR1 is MDHEN and CDR2 is SYDVKM. V was trimmed by 6 bases and J by 10 bases, leaving 15 bases between them. CDR3 length equals 12 residues. The CDR3 protein is CASSPQGRVAFF. The DNA for the CDR3 is TGTGCCAGCAGCCCACAGGGAAGAGTAGCTTTCTTT.

The V call is TRBV6-4, the J call TRBJ2-1; 8 bases align to TRBD2. The CDR3 sequence is 15 residues long. With V trimmed by 6 bases and J by 5 bases, 9 bases remained unmatched. Per germline, CDR1 MRHNA and CDR2 SNTAGT. CDR3 DNA sequence: TGTGCCAGCAGCCTGAGCGGGAGTAGCGACAATGAGCAGTTCTTC. It encodes CASSLSGSSDNEQFF.

As regards this clone: Its ends do not fully match the called genes, so a read error is possible. The V call is TRBV11-2, the J call TRBJ2-2; TRBD1 agrees at 9 bases. Per germline, CDR1 SGHAT and CDR2 FQNNGV. The CDR3 extends over 17 amino acids. CDR3 protein: CASSPQGAFSNTGELFF. CDR3 in DNA: TGTGCCAGCAGCCCACAGGGGGCCTTTTCGAATACCGGGGAGCTGTTTTTT.

The chain employs TRBV7-8 and TRBJ2-5, with TRBD1 matching 7 bases. CDR3 length: 16 residues. The germline V gene has CDR1 SGHVS and CDR2 FQNEAQ. J gave up 5 bases and V 1 base, and 10 bases lay outside the gene matches. The CDR3 reads CASSLGGQRRPETQYF. The CDR3 bases are TGTGCCAGCAGCTTAGGGGGACAGAGACGTCCGGAGACCCAGTACTTC.

The chain couples TRBV6-1 to TRBJ2-3, with 10 bases aligning to TRBD2. Germline lookup yields CDR1 MNHNS and CDR2 SASEGT. The CDR3 totals 14 residues. V lost 9 bases and J lost 1; bases outside the gene matches: 4. The chain's CDR3 is CASRLAGGTDTQYF. CDR3 bases: TGTGCCAGTCGACTAGCGGGTGGCACAGATACGCAGTATTTT.

In this sample, this clone turned up once. V and J are TRBV5-1 and TRBJ2-5; 7 bases are a match to TRBD2. V shed 9 bases and J 0 bases; nucleotides not matched to a gene: 8. From germline, CDR1 is SGHRS and CDR2 YFSETQ. CDR3 length equals 14 residues. The CDR3 here is CATAGLADQETQYF. CDR3 coding DNA: TGCGCCACCGCGGGGCTAGCGGACCAAGAGACCCAGTACTTC.

This chain uses TRBV6-5 with TRBJ2-2; the D is unclear. The CDR3 totals 13 residues. CDR1 is MNHEY and CDR2 is SVGAGI in the germline V gene. Trimming cost V 7 bases and J 0 bases, with 6 bases left between them. The CDR3 DNA is TGTGCCAGCACCAACTCGAACACCGGGGAGCTGTTTTTT. It is translated as CASTNSNTGELFF.

The J gene is TRBJ1-5, the V gene TRBV28, with a tentative D call TRBD1 (5 bases). CDR1 MDHEN and CDR2 SYDVKM come from the germline V gene. Trimming left V 5 bases short and J 3 bases short, with 17 bases between. The CDR3 totals 16 residues. CDR3 amino acids: CASSPWGRGLNQPQHF. CDR3 coding DNA: TGTGCCAGCAGTCCCTGGGGACGGGGACTCAATCAGCCCCAGCATTTT. The complete variable domain, with remaining parts taken from reference TRBV28 and TRBJ1-5, reads DVKVTQSSRYLVKRTGEKVFLECVQDMDHENMFWYRQDPGLGLRLIYFSYDVKMKEKGDIPEGYSVSREKKERFSLILESASTNQTSMYLCASSPWGRGLNQPQHFGDGTRLSIL.

The V gene is TRBV19, the J gene TRBJ2-7; the match to TRBD1 covers 10 bases. V trimming: 5 bases; J trimming: 4 bases; junction bases outside the gene matches: 8. The CDR3 totals 15 residues. Germline assignment: CDR1 LNHDA and CDR2 SQIVND (reference sequence). The CDR3 protein is CASSRARQGAYEQYF. In DNA, the CDR3 is TGTGCCAGTAGTCGGGCTAGACAGGGGGCTTACGAGCAGTACTTC.

A note on this clone: The germline gene is not matched at one end of the junction; a read error may be the cause. The chain carries TRBV19 and TRBJ1-4, with 10 bases fitting TRBD1. The CDR3 has 15 amino acids. CDR1 is LNHDA and CDR2 is SQIVND in the germline V gene (reference sequence). CDR3 in DNA: TGTGCCAGTAGTGTAGACAGGGGGCGCGGTGAAAAACTGTTTTTT. It yields the protein CASSVDRGRGEKLFF.

The chain uses TRBV2 and TRBJ1-1, with 7 bases identical to TRBD1. Germline V gene lookup returns CDR1 SNHLY and CDR2 FYNNEI. The CDR3 runs to 13 residues. Germline trimming cut 8 bases from V and 2 bases from J; bases unmatched to any gene: 5. The CDR3 DNA sequence: TGTGCCAGCGGAGGACAGGCCAACACTGAAGCTTTCTTT. This sequence encodes CASGGQANTEAFF. Based on the CDR3 plus reference TRBV2 and TRBJ1-1, the full variable domain is EPEVTQTPSHQVTQMGQEVILRCVPISNHLYFYWYRQILGQKVEFLVSFYNNEISEKSEIFDDQFSVERPDGSNFTLKIRSTKLEDSAMYFCASGGQANTEAFFGQGTRLTVV.

The V call is TRBV27, the J call TRBJ2-5; 12 bases align to TRBD2. This CDR3 spans 13 amino acids. The junction had 0 bases not matched to a gene; V was cut back by 8 bases and J by 2 bases. Germline V lookup: CDR1 MNHEY, CDR2 SMNVEV (reference sequence). Here the CDR3 DNA reads TGTGCCAGCGGACTAGCGGGGCAAGAGACCCAGTACTTC. It codes for CASGLAGQETQYF.

The V and J genes are TRBV5-8 and TRBJ2-1; the match to TRBD2 covers 10 bases. Germline CDR1 SGHTS, CDR2 YDEGEE. The CDR3 is 13 residues long. J lost 8 bases, V lost 4 bases, and 3 bases had no gene match. This chain's CDR3 is CASSGLAVDEQFF. CDR3 sequence (DNA): TGTGCCAGCAGCGGACTAGCGGTCGATGAGCAGTTCTTC.

This clone was observed once. The CDR3 DNA sequence: TGTGCCAGCAGGACCAGGGGGTCGGAAGGCTACACCTTC. This codes for CASRTRGSEGYTF. This chain uses TRBV27 with TRBJ1-2; 7 bases are a match to TRBD1. The germline V gene has CDR1 MNHEY and CDR2 SMNVEV (reference sequence). The CDR3 has 13 amino acids. The trim removed 6 bases at V and 8 bases at J, leaving 9 bases unmatched.

This clone was recorded once. The chain links TRBV12-2 to TRBJ2-1; the table's D gene call, TRBD2, was not cross checked with the DNA. TRBV12-2 is assigned pseudogene status. The CDR3 consists of 16 residues. CDR3 coding DNA: TGTGCAAGTCGCTCCTCTGCGGGAGGCAGGTACAATGAGCAGTTCTTC. It translates to CASRSSAGGRYNEQFF.

V usage is TRBV7-6 and J usage is TRBJ1-1; weak D call: TRBD1 (6 bases). The V gene lost 4 bases and the J gene lost 1 base, with 7 bases spanning the gap. Germline V gene data show CDR1 as SGHVS and CDR2 as FNYEAQ. CDR3 size: 13 residues. CDR3 protein: CASSYRANTEAFF. The CDR3 nucleotides are TGTGCCAGCAGCTACAGGGCGAACACTGAAGCTTTCTTT.

This chain links TRBV7-6 with TRBJ2-3; 7 bases are a match to TRBD2. The trim removed 1 base at V and 4 bases at J, leaving 14 bases unmatched. Germline CDR1 SGHVS, CDR2 FNYEAQ. The CDR3 sequence is 18 residues long. Here the CDR3 DNA reads TGTGCCAGCAGCTTAGTATCTTCGGCGGGGGTTTTCGCAGATACGCAGTATTTT. Its protein product is CASSLVSSAGVFADTQYF.

This chain joins TRBV5-4 and TRBJ1-2; TRBD1 might be the D (5 bases). The CDR3 covers 12 residues. Per the germline V gene, CDR1 is SGHNT and CDR2 is YYREEE (reference sequence). Trimming took off 2 bases at V and 6 bases at J, with 8 bases between the two ends. In nucleotides, the CDR3 is TGTGCCAGCAGCTTAGGGGTTGATGGCTACACCTTC. It codes for CASSLGVDGYTF. Together with reference TRBV5-4 and TRBJ1-2, the CDR3 gives the full variable domain: ETGVTQSPTHLIKTRGQQVTLRCSSQSGHNTVSWYQQALGQGPQFIFQYYREEENGRGNFPPRFSGLQFPNYSSELNVNALELDDSALYLCASSLGVDGYTFGSGTRLTVV.

The chain employs TRBV10-3 and TRBJ1-2; TRBD1 matches at 8 bases. CDR1 is ENHRY and CDR2 is SYGVKD in the germline V gene. V shed 4 bases, J shed 8 bases, and the junction held 9 bases outside the gene matches. This CDR3 comprises 14 residues. The DNA of the CDR3 is TGTGCCATCAGTGCGGGACAGGCTATTTCGGGCTACACCTTC. Protein sequence: CAISAGQAISGYTF.

The V and J genes are TRBV15 and TRBJ1-2; D is possibly TRBD1 (5 bases). Germline CDR1 and CDR2: LNHNV and YYDKDF (reference sequence). The CDR3 is 14 residues long. V was trimmed by 3 bases and J by 4 bases, leaving 12 bases between them. This chain's CDR3 is CATSSVDSIYGYTF. The DNA of the CDR3 is TGTGCCACCAGCAGCGTCGACAGCATCTATGGCTACACCTTC. Looking up the rest from reference TRBV15 and TRBJ1-2 gives the full variable domain: DAMVIQNPRYQVTQFGKPVTLSCSQTLNHNVMYWYQQKSSQAPKLLFHYYDKDFNNEADTPDNFQSRRPNTSFCFLDIRSPGLGDTAMYLCATSSVDSIYGYTFGSGTRLTVV.

The chain is built from TRBV2 and TRBJ1-4, with D possibly matching TRBD1 (5 bases). The CDR3 spans 12 residues. Per germline, CDR1 SNHLY and CDR2 FYNNEI. The V gene lost 1 base and the J gene lost 12 bases, with 9 bases spanning the gap. The CDR3 here is CASSEEVRELFF. The CDR3 nucleotides read TGTGCCAGCAGTGAAGAAGTCAGGGAACTGTTTTTT. Supplemented by reference TRBV2 and TRBJ1-4, the full variable domain reads EPEVTQTPSHQVTQMGQEVILRCVPISNHLYFYWYRQILGQKVEFLVSFYNNEISEKSEIFDDQFSVERPDGSNFTLKIRSTKLEDSAMYFCASSEEVRELFFGSGTQLSVL.